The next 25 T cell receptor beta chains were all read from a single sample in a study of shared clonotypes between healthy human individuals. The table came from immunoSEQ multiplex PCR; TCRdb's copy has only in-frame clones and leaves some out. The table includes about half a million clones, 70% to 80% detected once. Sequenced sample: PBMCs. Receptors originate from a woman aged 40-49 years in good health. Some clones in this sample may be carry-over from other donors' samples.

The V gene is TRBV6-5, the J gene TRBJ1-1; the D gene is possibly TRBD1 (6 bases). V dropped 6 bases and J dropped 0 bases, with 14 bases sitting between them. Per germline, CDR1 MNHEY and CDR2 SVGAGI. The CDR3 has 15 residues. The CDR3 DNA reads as TGTGCCAGCAGCGTACAGGGCCGGATGAACACTGAAGCTTTCTTT. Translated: CASSVQGRMNTEAFF.

CDR3 amino acids: CASSWTSGSSVEQFF. CDR3 nucleotides: TGTGCCAGCAGCTGGACTAGCGGGAGTTCTGTTGAGCAGTTCTTC. V gene TRBV7-2 combines with J gene TRBJ2-1; 13 nucleotides agree with TRBD2. The junction had 6 bases not matched to a gene; V was cut back by 4 bases and J by 9 bases. CDR1 and CDR2 from the germline V gene are SGHTA and FQGNSA. This CDR3 spans 15 amino acids.

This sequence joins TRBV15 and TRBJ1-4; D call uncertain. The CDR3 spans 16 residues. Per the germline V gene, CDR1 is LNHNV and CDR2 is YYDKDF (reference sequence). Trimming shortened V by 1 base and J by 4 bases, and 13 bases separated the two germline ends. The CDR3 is CATSRVIDRSNEKLFF. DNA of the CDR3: TGTGCCACCAGCAGAGTTATCGACCGAAGTAATGAAAAACTGTTTTTT. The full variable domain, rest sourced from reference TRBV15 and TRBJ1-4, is DAMVIQNPRYQVTQFGKPVTLSCSQTLNHNVMYWYQQKSSQAPKLLFHYYDKDFNNEADTPDNFQSRRPNTSFCFLDIRSPGLGDTAMYLCATSRVIDRSNEKLFFGSGTQLSVL.

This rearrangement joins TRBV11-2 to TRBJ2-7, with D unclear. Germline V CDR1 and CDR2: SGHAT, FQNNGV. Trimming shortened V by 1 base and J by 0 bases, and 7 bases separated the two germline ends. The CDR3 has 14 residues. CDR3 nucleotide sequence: TGTGCCAGCAGCTTAGGTCTGAGCTCCTACGAGCAGTACTTC. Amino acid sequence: CASSLGLSSYEQYF.

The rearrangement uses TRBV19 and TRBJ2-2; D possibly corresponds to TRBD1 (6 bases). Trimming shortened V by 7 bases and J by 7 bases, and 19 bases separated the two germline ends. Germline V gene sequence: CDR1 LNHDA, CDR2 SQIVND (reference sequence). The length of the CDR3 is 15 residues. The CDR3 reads CASKERGRRVGELFF. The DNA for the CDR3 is TGTGCCAGTAAGGAAAGGGGGAGAAGAGTCGGGGAGCTGTTTTTT. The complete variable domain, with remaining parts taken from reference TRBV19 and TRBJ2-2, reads DGGITQSPKYLFRKEGQNVTLSCEQNLNHDAMYWYRQDPGQGLRLIYYSQIVNDFQKGDIAEGYSVSREKKESFPLTVTSAQKNPTAFYLCASKERGRRVGELFFGEGSRLTVL.

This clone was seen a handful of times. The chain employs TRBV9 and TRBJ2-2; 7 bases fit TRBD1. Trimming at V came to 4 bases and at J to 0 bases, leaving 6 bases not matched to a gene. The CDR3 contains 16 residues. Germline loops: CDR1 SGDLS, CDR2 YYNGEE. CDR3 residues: CASSRNRGSNTGELFF. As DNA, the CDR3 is TGTGCCAGCAGCAGGAACAGGGGTTCGAACACCGGGGAGCTGTTTTTT. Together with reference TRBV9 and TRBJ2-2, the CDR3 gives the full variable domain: DSGVTQTPKHLITATGQRVTLRCSPRSGDLSVYWYQQSLDQGLQFLIQYYNGEERAKGNILERFSAQQFPDLHSELNLSSLELGDSALYFCASSRNRGSNTGELFFGEGSRLTVL.

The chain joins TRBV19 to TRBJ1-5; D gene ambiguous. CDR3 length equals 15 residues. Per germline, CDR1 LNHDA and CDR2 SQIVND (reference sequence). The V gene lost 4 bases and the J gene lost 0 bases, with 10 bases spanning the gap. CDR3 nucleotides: TGTGCCAGTAGTACCAGACGGACTAGCAATCAGCCCCAGCATTTT. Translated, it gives CASSTRRTSNQPQHF.

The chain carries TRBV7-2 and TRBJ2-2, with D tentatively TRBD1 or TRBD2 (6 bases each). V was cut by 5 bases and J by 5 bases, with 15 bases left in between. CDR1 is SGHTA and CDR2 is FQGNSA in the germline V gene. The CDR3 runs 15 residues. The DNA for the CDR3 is TGTGCCAGCAGCCTAGGGGGGCAGCGGACCGGGGAGCTGTTTTTT. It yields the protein CASSLGGQRTGELFF.

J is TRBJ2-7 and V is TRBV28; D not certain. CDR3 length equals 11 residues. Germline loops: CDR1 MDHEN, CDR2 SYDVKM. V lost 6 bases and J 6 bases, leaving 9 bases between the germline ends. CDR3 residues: CASRSELEQYF. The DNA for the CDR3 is TGTGCCAGCAGATCCGAGCTCGAGCAGTACTTC.

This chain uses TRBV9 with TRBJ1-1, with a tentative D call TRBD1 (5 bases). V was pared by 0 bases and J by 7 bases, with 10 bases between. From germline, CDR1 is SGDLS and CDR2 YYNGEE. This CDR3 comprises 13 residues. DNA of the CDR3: TGTGCCAGCAGCGTAGGGGGGACGGGTGAAGCTTTCTTT. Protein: CASSVGGTGEAFF.

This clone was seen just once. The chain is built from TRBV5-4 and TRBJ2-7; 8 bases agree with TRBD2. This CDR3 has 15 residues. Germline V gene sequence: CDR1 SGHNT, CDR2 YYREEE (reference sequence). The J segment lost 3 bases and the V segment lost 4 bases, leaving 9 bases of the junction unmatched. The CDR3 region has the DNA TGTGCCAGCAGCCCCAGCGGGGGCCTAAACTACGAGCAGTACTTC. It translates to CASSPSGGLNYEQYF.

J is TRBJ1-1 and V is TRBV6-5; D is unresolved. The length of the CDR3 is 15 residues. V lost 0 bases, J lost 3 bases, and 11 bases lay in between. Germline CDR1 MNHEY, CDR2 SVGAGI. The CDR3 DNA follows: TGTGCCAGCAGTTACTCGACGGGTAGAGACACTGAAGCTTTCTTT. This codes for CASSYSTGRDTEAFF.

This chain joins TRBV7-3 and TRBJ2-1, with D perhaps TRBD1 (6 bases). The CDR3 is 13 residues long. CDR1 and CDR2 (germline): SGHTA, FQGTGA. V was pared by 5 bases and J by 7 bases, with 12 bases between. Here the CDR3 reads CASSTYRENEQFF. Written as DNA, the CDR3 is TGTGCCAGCAGCACCTACAGGGAAAATGAGCAGTTCTTC.

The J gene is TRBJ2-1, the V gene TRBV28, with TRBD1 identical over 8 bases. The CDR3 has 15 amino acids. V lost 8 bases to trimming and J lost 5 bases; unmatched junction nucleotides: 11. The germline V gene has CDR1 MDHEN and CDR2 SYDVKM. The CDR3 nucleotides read TGTGCCAGCTCGTTGCCGGGACAGGTCCACAATGAGCAGTTCTTC. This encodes CASSLPGQVHNEQFF.

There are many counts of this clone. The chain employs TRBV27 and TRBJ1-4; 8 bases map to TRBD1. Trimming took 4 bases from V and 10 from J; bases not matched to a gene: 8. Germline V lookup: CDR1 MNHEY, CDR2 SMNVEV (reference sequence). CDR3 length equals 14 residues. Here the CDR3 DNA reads TGTGCCAGCAGTTCCGACAGGGGTCTCGGAAAACTGTTTTTT. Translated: CASSSDRGLGKLFF.

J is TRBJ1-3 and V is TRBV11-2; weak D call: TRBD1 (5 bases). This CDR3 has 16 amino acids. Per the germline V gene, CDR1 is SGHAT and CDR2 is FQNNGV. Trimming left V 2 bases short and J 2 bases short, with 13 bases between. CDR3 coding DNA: TGTGCCAGCAGCTTAATCACAGGTCGGACTGGAAACACCATATATTTT. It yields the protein CASSLITGRTGNTIYF. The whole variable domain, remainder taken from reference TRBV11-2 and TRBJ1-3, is EAGVAQSPRYKIIEKRQSVAFWCNPISGHATLYWYQQILGQGPKLLIQFQNNGVVDDSQLPKDRFSAERLKGVDSTLKIQPAKLEDSAVYLCASSLITGRTGNTIYFGEGSWLTVV.

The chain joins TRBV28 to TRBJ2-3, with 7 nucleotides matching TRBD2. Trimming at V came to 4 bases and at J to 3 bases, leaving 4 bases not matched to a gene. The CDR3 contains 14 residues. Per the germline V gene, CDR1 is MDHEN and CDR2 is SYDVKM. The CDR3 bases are TGTGCCAGCAGTTGGGCGGGAGTAACAGATACGCAGTATTTT. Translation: CASSWAGVTDTQYF.

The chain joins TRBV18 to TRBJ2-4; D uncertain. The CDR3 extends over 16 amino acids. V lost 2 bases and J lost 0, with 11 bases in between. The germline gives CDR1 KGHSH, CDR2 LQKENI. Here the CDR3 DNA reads TGTGCCAGCTCACCATTCGCCCAGCGAGCCAAAAACATTCAGTACTTC. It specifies CASSPFAQRAKNIQYF.

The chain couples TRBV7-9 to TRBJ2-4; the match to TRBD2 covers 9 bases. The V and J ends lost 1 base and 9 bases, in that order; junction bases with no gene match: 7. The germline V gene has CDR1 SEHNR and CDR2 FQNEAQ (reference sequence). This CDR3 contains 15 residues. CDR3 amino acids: CASSLDVGLASIQYF. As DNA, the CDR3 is TGTGCCAGCAGCTTAGACGTAGGACTAGCGAGCATTCAGTACTTC.

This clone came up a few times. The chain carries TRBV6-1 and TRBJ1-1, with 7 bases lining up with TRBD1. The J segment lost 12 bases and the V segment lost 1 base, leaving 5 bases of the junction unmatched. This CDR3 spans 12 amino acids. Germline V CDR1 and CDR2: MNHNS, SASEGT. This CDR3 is CASSEEGARTFF. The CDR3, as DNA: TGTGCCAGCAGTGAAGAGGGGGCCCGGACTTTCTTT.

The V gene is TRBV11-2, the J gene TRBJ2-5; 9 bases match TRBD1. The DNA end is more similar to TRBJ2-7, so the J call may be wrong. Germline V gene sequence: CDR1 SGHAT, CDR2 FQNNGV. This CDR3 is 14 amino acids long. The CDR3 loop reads CASSTGQGFYEQYF. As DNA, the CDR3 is TGTGCCAGCAGCACGGGACAGGGCTTCTACGAGCAGTACTTC.

The CDR3 DNA is TGTGCCAGCAGCCCCCCCGGCGGACAGGGAAGAAATGGCTACACCTTC. It is translated as CASSPPGGQGRNGYTF. The chain uses TRBV5-6 and TRBJ1-2; TRBD1 matches at 8 bases. CDR3 length equals 16 residues. Germline CDR1 reads SGHDT; CDR2 reads YYEEEE. The junction had 14 bases not matched to a gene; V was cut back by 4 bases and J by 6 bases.

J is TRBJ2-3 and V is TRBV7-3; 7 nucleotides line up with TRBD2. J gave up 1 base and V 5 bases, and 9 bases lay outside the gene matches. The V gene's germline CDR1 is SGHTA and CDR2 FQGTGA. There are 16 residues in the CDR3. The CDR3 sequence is CASSRQTSPGTDTQYF. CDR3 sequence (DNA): TGTGCCAGCAGCCGTCAGACTAGCCCCGGCACAGATACGCAGTATTTT. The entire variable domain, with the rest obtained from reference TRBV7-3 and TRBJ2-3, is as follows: GAGVSQTPSNKVTEKGKYVELRCDPISGHTALYWYRQSLGQGPEFLIYFQGTGAADDSGLPNDRFFAVRPEGSVSTLKIQRTERGDSAVYLCASSRQTSPGTDTQYFGPGTRLTVL.

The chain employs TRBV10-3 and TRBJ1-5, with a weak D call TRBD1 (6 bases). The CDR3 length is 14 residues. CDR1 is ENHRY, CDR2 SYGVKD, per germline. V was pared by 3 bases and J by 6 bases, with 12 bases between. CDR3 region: CAISEGLGGQPQHF. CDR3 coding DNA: TGTGCCATCAGTGAAGGGTTAGGGGGTCAGCCCCAGCATTTT.

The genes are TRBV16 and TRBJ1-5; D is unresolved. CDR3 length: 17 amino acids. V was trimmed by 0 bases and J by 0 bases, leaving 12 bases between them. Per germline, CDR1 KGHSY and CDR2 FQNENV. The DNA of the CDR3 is TGTGCCAGCAGCCAATCTTTTGGAACAAATAGCAATCAGCCCCAGCATTTT. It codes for CASSQSFGTNSNQPQHF.